One and the same sample provided the 30 T cell receptor beta chains below, sequenced in a study of CD8 T cell repertoires and HIV-1 epitope variants. No cognate antigen is known for these TCRs. This table comes from immunoSEQ multiplex PCR, and its TCRdb copy is limited to in-frame clones, with some not included. The sample yields roughly 4,000 clones, about 64% seen once. The sample taken for sequencing was cultured CD8+ T cells derived from PBMCs. These receptors were obtained from a male donor with HIV.

The V gene is TRBV14, the J gene TRBJ2-1, with 9 nucleotides matching TRBD2. Germline V gives CDR1 SGHDN, CDR2 FVKESK. The CDR3 is 12 residues long. The CDR3 sequence is CVVDSGSNEQFF. The CDR3 DNA is TGTGTCGTCGATAGCGGGAGTAATGAGCAGTTCTTC.

V and J are TRBV6-5 and TRBJ1-1; no clear D gene. The CDR3 extends over 15 amino acids. The V and J ends lost 9 bases and 5 bases respectively, with 22 bases between them. The V gene's germline CDR1 is MNHEY and CDR2 SVGAGI. The DNA for the CDR3 is TGTGCCAGTTCGCCAAGCAACCCGGTGTGGACTGAAGCTTTCTTT. Protein sequence: CASSPSNPVWTEAFF.

The chain recombines TRBV29-1 with TRBJ2-7; D possibly corresponds to TRBD1 (6 bases). Germline loops: CDR1 SQVTM, CDR2 ANQGSEA. The CDR3 loop spans 13 amino acids. V lost 3 bases, J lost 1 base, and 10 bases lay in between. CDR3 sequence (DNA): TGCAGCGTTGAGCTCGACAGGTCCTACGAGCAGTACTTC. Residues: CSVELDRSYEQYF.

This clone has only a few counts. This chain connects TRBV5-1 to TRBJ2-7; D gene ambiguous. The germline CDR1 and CDR2 sequences are SGHRS and YFSETQ. This CDR3 comprises 11 residues. Trimming left V 0 bases short and J 4 bases short, with 2 bases between. This chain's CDR3 is CASSLGYEQYF. The CDR3 DNA reads TGCGCCAGCAGCTTGGGGTACGAGCAGTACTTC.

This clone appeared a single time. V usage is TRBV9 and J usage is TRBJ2-2, with D perhaps TRBD1 (6 bases). This CDR3 spans 15 amino acids. Between the trimmed V and J ends, which lost 2 bases and 2 bases, there was a span of 10 bases. The germline V gene encodes CDR1 SGDLS and CDR2 YYNGEE. CDR3 amino acids: CASSVGQTNTGELFF. In nucleotides, the CDR3 is TGTGCCAGCAGCGTCGGACAGACTAACACCGGGGAGCTGTTTTTT.

This chain links TRBV28 with TRBJ2-3; TRBD2 matches at 12 bases. In germline, CDR1 is MDHEN, CDR2 SYDVKM. The CDR3 loop spans 19 amino acids. V lost 4 bases to trimming and J lost 2 bases; unmatched junction nucleotides: 13. The CDR3 reads CASSSSTSGGLYLTDTQYF. CDR3 coding DNA: TGTGCCAGCAGTTCCTCGACTAGCGGGGGCCTCTACCTCACAGATACGCAGTATTTT.

The rearrangement joins TRBV6-1 to TRBJ2-2; 9 bases fit TRBD2. Trimming removed 10 bases from V and 1 base from J; junction bases left unmatched: 4. The CDR3 contains 14 residues. Germline-derived CDR1 and CDR2 are MNHNS and SASEGT. The CDR3 loop is CATSSGVNTGELFF. In DNA form, the CDR3 reads TGTGCCACCTCTAGCGGGGTGAACACCGGGGAGCTGTTTTTT.

The J gene is TRBJ1-4, the V gene TRBV6-7, with 10 positions matching TRBD1. TRBV6-7 is sorted into the ORF group, with uncertain function. The CDR3 sequence is 14 residues long. V lost 2 bases to trimming and J lost 10 bases; unmatched junction nucleotides: 4. The CDR3 reads CASSYIDRGRKLFF. The CDR3 coding sequence is TGTGCCAGCAGTTACATCGACAGGGGGCGAAAACTGTTTTTT.

This clone turned up a few times. The rearrangement joins TRBV28 to TRBJ2-1; 10 bases line up with TRBD2. The CDR3 totals 15 residues. Unmatched junction bases numbered 6, after V lost 6 bases and J lost 4 bases. Germline V CDR1 and CDR2: MDHEN, SYDVKM. This chain's CDR3 is CASRTGTSEYNEQFF. Written as DNA, the CDR3 is TGTGCCAGCAGAACCGGGACTAGCGAGTACAATGAGCAGTTCTTC.

This sequence joins TRBV4-1 and TRBJ2-7, with D uncertain. Looked up from germline, CDR1 is MGHRA and CDR2 is YSYEKL. The CDR3 has 15 residues. The germline V and J ends were trimmed by 0 bases and 2 bases, with 11 bases remaining between them. CDR3 nucleotides: TGCGCCAGCAGCCAAGATGGGGAACAACCCTACGAGCAGTACTTC. Its translation: CASSQDGEQPYEQYF.

This clone was observed a handful of times. This rearrangement joins TRBV15 to TRBJ2-7; 9 positions agree with TRBD2. V dropped 1 base and J dropped 0; count of bases not matched to a gene: 7. Germline loops: CDR1 LNHNV, CDR2 YYDKDF (reference sequence). The CDR3 spans 17 residues. CDR3 sequence (DNA): TGTGCCACCAGCAGAGCAACCTTAGCGGGGGACTCCTACGAGCAGTACTTC. This codes for CATSRATLAGDSYEQYF.

The chain couples TRBV13 to TRBJ2-2, with a possible D match to TRBD1 (5 bases). Trimming took off 3 bases at V and 4 bases at J, with 12 bases between the two ends. Germline CDR1 PRHDT, CDR2 FYEKMQ (reference sequence). The CDR3 is made up of 15 amino acids. CDR3 loop: CASSFLGEGTGELFF. CDR3 coding DNA: TGTGCCAGCAGCTTTTTAGGGGAAGGCACCGGGGAGCTGTTTTTT.

By sample share, this clone is medium-sized. This chain uses TRBV7-9 with TRBJ2-1, with TRBD2 matching over 10 bases. V shed 2 bases and J 0 bases; nucleotides not matched to a gene: 4. CDR1 is SEHNR and CDR2 is FQNEAQ in the germline V gene (reference sequence). The CDR3 is 17 residues long. The CDR3 DNA follows: TGTGCCAGCAGCTTAATAGCGGGGGGTGGCTCCTACAATGAGCAGTTCTTC. This gives the protein CASSLIAGGGSYNEQFF.

CDR3 loop: CASSFRGGRQPQHF. CDR3 in DNA: TGTGCCAGCAGCTTTAGGGGGGGGCGGCAGCCCCAGCATTTT. This rearrangement joins TRBV5-6 to TRBJ1-5, with D maybe TRBD1 (6 bases). The CDR3 loop spans 14 amino acids. Trimming cost V 2 bases and J 7 bases, with 13 bases left between them. The V gene's germline CDR1 is SGHDT and CDR2 YYEEEE. Looking up the rest from reference TRBV5-6 and TRBJ1-5 gives the full variable domain: DAGVTQSPTHLIKTRGQQVTLRCSPKSGHDTVSWYQQALGQGPQFIFQYYEEEERQRGNFPDRFSGHQFPNYSSELNVNALLLGDSALYLCASSFRGGRQPQHFGDGTRLSIL.

The rearrangement joins TRBV11-3 to TRBJ1-1, with D hard to call. This CDR3 is 13 amino acids long. Trimming cost V 1 base and J 7 bases, with 10 bases left between them. The germline V gene has CDR1 SGHNT and CDR2 YENEEA. In DNA, the CDR3 is TGTGCCAGCAGCTTAGGCGGGGAGAATGAAGCTTTCTTT. Its translation is CASSLGGENEAFF.

Relative to its sample, this clone is medium-sized (0.01 to 0.1%). This sequence joins TRBV2 and TRBJ2-1; 8 bases map to TRBD2. CDR3 size: 14 residues. The V and J ends lost 6 bases and 8 bases, in that order; junction bases with no gene match: 9. Germline CDR1 is SNHLY and CDR2 is FYNNEI. CDR3: CASSNSGMNDEQFF. CDR3 coding DNA: TGTGCCAGCAGCAATAGCGGGATGAACGATGAGCAGTTCTTC.

The J gene is TRBJ2-3, the V gene TRBV9; no definite D call. Trimming shortened V by 0 bases and J by 0 bases, and 8 bases separated the two germline ends. The CDR3 loop spans 15 amino acids. Per the germline V gene, CDR1 is SGDLS and CDR2 is YYNGEE. CDR3 sequence (DNA): TGTGCCAGCAGCGTAGTAGGCAGTAGCACAGATACGCAGTATTTT. Translation: CASSVVGSSTDTQYF.

By share, this clone counts as medium-sized (0.01 to 0.1%). The chain uses TRBV27 and TRBJ2-3, with TRBD2 matching 9 bases. The CDR3 sequence is 17 residues long. Germline loops: CDR1 MNHEY, CDR2 SMNVEV (reference sequence). V shed 4 bases and J 2 bases; nucleotides not matched to a gene: 10. CDR3: CASSSTSTSGDTDTQYF. CDR3 sequence (DNA): TGTGCCAGCAGTTCTACATCGACTAGCGGAGACACAGATACGCAGTATTTT.

This clone was seen only a few times. The chain couples TRBV6-5 to TRBJ2-1, with a tentative D call TRBD2 (7 bases). Germline V CDR1 and CDR2: MNHEY, SVGAGI. The CDR3 runs 12 residues. Trimming stripped 4 bases from V and 12 bases from J, with 13 bases between. CDR3 residues: CASSLGGGGQFF. CDR3 nucleotides: TGTGCCAGCAGTTTAGGAGGGGGGGGGCAGTTCTTC.

The chain has TRBV29-1 and TRBJ1-1; 7 bases align to TRBD1. Germline V CDR1 and CDR2: SQVTM, ANQGSEA. The V gene end was trimmed by 6 bases and the J gene end by 6 bases; junction bases not matched to a gene: 4. The CDR3 sequence is 11 residues long. Here the CDR3 reads CSVWTGAEAFF. The CDR3 DNA follows: TGCAGCGTCTGGACAGGAGCTGAAGCTTTCTTT. Looking up the rest from reference TRBV29-1 and TRBJ1-1 gives the full variable domain: SAVISQKPSRDICQRGTSLTIQCQVDSQVTMMFWYRQQPGQSLTLIATANQGSEATYESGFVIDKFPISRPNLTFSTLTVSNMSPEDSSIYLCSVWTGAEAFFGQGTRLTVV.

This chain links TRBV13 with TRBJ2-1; 9 positions agree with TRBD2. The CDR3 runs to 17 residues. V lost 5 bases and J lost 7; bases outside the gene matches: 15. Germline V gene sequence: CDR1 PRHDT, CDR2 FYEKMQ (reference sequence). CDR3 in amino acids: CASSPRQWAGGGNEQFF. The CDR3 DNA reads as TGTGCCAGCAGCCCCCGACAGTGGGCGGGGGGGGGTAATGAGCAGTTCTTC.

This clone was recorded a few times. The CDR3 protein is CATSRSRGTDEAFF. As DNA, the CDR3 is TGTGCCACCAGCAGGTCCCGTGGGACAGATGAAGCTTTCTTT. The chain has TRBV15 and TRBJ1-1, with TRBD1 matching 7 bases. CDR1 and CDR2 (germline): LNHNV, YYDKDF (reference sequence). The CDR3 is 14 residues long. Unmatched junction bases numbered 8, after V lost 3 bases and J lost 7 bases.

The chain couples TRBV25-1 to TRBJ1-2; possible D gene TRBD1, 6 bases. V dropped 2 bases and J dropped 5 bases, with 9 bases sitting between them. Per germline, CDR1 MGHDK and CDR2 SYGVNS. CDR3 length equals 13 residues. CDR3 bases: TGTGCCAGCAGTGAAAGTAGGGGGTATGGCTACACCTTC. It is translated as CASSESRGYGYTF.

This chain links TRBV28 with TRBJ2-1, with D uncertain. The CDR3 sequence is 12 residues long. With 4 bases removed from V and 4 bases from J, the gap between germline ends came to 5 bases. Germline assignment: CDR1 MDHEN and CDR2 SYDVKM. CDR3: CASSWEYNEQFF. CDR3 bases: TGTGCCAGCAGTTGGGAATACAATGAGCAGTTCTTC.

The CDR3 sequence: CASSSSSGELFF. In DNA, the CDR3 is TGTGCCAGCAGCTCCTCTTCCGGGGAGCTGTTTTTT. V usage is TRBV28 and J usage is TRBJ2-2; D call uncertain. The germline V gene has CDR1 MDHEN and CDR2 SYDVKM. The CDR3 is 12 amino acids. The V gene lost 6 bases and the J gene lost 6 bases, with 8 bases spanning the gap.

CDR3 DNA sequence: TGTGCCAGCAGTTTAACGGCCAGCGGATCCACTGAAGCTTTCTTT. Protein product: CASSLTASGSTEAFF. The genes are TRBV28 and TRBJ1-1; no reliable D call. The V end was cut by 2 bases, the J end by 4 bases, with 14 bases between. CDR3 length: 15 amino acids. CDR1 MDHEN and CDR2 SYDVKM come from the germline V gene.

The V gene is TRBV6-5, the J gene TRBJ1-1; the D gene is possibly TRBD1 (5 bases). The CDR3 is 15 amino acids. V lost 4 bases and J lost 4, with 16 bases in between. In germline, CDR1 is MNHEY, CDR2 SVGAGI. The CDR3 protein is CASSFTAAGGTEAFF. The CDR3 DNA reads TGTGCCAGCAGTTTCACCGCGGCGGGGGGCACTGAAGCTTTCTTT.

The sample holds one count of this clone. The J gene is TRBJ1-4, the V gene TRBV7-9; 7 positions agree with TRBD1. CDR1 is SEHNR, CDR2 FQNEAQ, per germline (reference sequence). The CDR3 runs 14 residues. V was clipped by 5 bases and J by 5 bases; unmatched bases: 5. CDR3 nucleotides: TGTGCCAGCAGCCTCAGGGGGGAAAATGAAAAACTGTTTTTT. Protein: CASSLRGENEKLFF.

The V and J genes are TRBV2 and TRBJ1-5; no firm D call. The CDR3 loop spans 13 amino acids. Trimming pared 4 bases from V and 8 bases from J, leaving 12 bases between. Germline CDR1 is SNHLY and CDR2 is FYNNEI. Here the CDR3 DNA reads TGTGCCAGCAGTGTTGGGCAGTCCGAGCCCCAGCATTTT. Its protein is CASSVGQSEPQHF.

The chain links TRBV19 to TRBJ2-1; 10 bases agree with TRBD1. CDR1 and CDR2 from the germline V gene are LNHDA and SQIVND (reference sequence). V trimming: 6 bases; J trimming: 6 bases; junction bases outside the gene matches: 8. The length of the CDR3 is 15 residues. The CDR3 protein is CASRPDRGQPNEQFF. The CDR3 DNA reads TGTGCCAGTAGGCCAGACAGGGGGCAACCCAATGAGCAGTTCTTC.